Listed below are T cell receptor beta chains from one sample, sequenced in a study of T-cell reconstitution after alpha-beta-depleted transplantation in children. MiXCR, applied by TCRdb to the PCR reads, yields one record per CDR3 protein. Of about 980,000 distinct CDR3 sequences listed, around 30% were seen once; the top ten hold over 25%. The source was PBMCs, mostly from graft donor cells, collected 360 days after TCRalphabeta/CD19-depleted stem cell transplant. The source of these receptors is a boy in the first two years of life who had a stem cell transplant for SCID, so the T cells may come from the graft donor. Both conserved end residues are part of each CDR3. D genes are given only for firm matches. Size is stated for part of the rows, as once, few or many counts, or as a class when the clone is expanded.

V gene: TRBV12-3/TRBV12-4
D gene: -
clone size: -
J gene: TRBJ1-2
CDR3 protein: CASSLADRLNYGYTF
CDR3 DNA: TGTGCCAGCAGTTTAGCCGACAGGCTTAACTATGGCTACACCTTC

V gene: TRBV10-3
D gene: -
clone size: many
J gene: TRBJ1-2
CDR3 protein: CAISESNTYGYTF
CDR3 DNA: TGTGCCATCAGTGAGTCGAACACCTATGGCTACACCTTC

V gene: TRBV7-2
D gene: -
clone size: few
J gene: TRBJ1-1
CDR3 protein: CASSLDWGGRNTEAFF
CDR3 DNA: TGTGCCAGCAGCTTAGACTGGGGGGGGCGGAACACTGAAGCTTTCTTT

V gene: TRBV7-9
D gene: TRBD1
clone size: few
J gene: TRBJ2-7
CDR3 protein: CASSSGVRGPYEQYF
CDR3 DNA: TGTGCCAGCAGCTCAGGGGTCAGGGGGCCCTACGAGCAGTACTTC

V gene: TRBV28
D gene: -
clone size: -
J gene: TRBJ1-5
CDR3 protein: CASSRTGSSNQPQHF
CDR3 DNA: TGTGCCAGCAGTCGAACAGGGAGTAGCAATCAGCCCCAGCATTTT

V gene: TRBV12-3/TRBV12-4
D gene: -
clone size: once
J gene: TRBJ2-3
CDR3 protein: CASSPPRNTDTQYF
CDR3 DNA: TGTGCCAGCAGCCCCCCTAGGAACACAGATACGCAGTATTTT

V gene: TRBV10-3
D gene: -
clone size: few
J gene: TRBJ2-1
CDR3 protein: CAISEGVSYNEQFF
CDR3 DNA: TGTGCCATCAGTGAGGGGGTCTCCTACAATGAGCAGTTCTTC

V gene: TRBV5-8
D gene: -
clone size: few
J gene: TRBJ2-7
CDR3 protein: CASSLDAGNYEQYF
CDR3 DNA: TGTGCCAGCAGCTTGGATGCCGGGAACTACGAGCAGTACTTC

V gene: TRBV28
D gene: -
clone size: -
J gene: TRBJ1-5
CDR3 protein: CASTRDLSNQPQHF
CDR3 DNA: TGTGCCAGCACCAGGGATTTGAGCAATCAGCCCCAGCATTTT

V gene: TRBV5-1
D gene: -
clone size: many
J gene: TRBJ2-2
CDR3 protein: CASSLVPLRTGELFF
CDR3 DNA: TGCGCCAGCAGCTTGGTCCCCCTCAGGACCGGGGAGCTGTTTTTT

V gene: TRBV20-1
D gene: -
clone size: few
J gene: TRBJ1-6
CDR3 protein: CSARDWTASPNSPLHF
CDR3 DNA: TGCAGTGCTAGAGATTGGACCGCTAGCCCTAATTCACCCCTCCACTTT

V gene: TRBV27
D gene: -
clone size: -
J gene: TRBJ2-7
CDR3 protein: CASSLTPIYEQYF
CDR3 DNA: TGTGCCAGCAGTTTGACCCCTATCTACGAGCAGTACTTC

V gene: TRBV28
D gene: TRBD2
clone size: -
J gene: TRBJ2-5
CDR3 protein: CASSFLLAETQYF
CDR3 DNA: TGTGCCAGCAGTTTTTTACTAGCGGAGACCCAGTACTTC

V gene: TRBV24-1
D gene: TRBD1
clone size: -
J gene: TRBJ2-1
CDR3 protein: CAPQGQGCNEQFF
CDR3 DNA: TGTGCCCCCCAGGGACAGGGGTGCAATGAGCAGTTCTTC

V gene: TRBV20-1
D gene: -
clone size: few
J gene: TRBJ2-7
CDR3 protein: CSAVPGPTYEQYF
CDR3 DNA: TGCAGTGCCGTACCGGGACCAACCTACGAGCAGTACTTC

V gene: TRBV12-3/TRBV12-4
D gene: TRBD2
clone size: -
J gene: TRBJ2-5
CDR3 protein: CASSLNLLAGEEETQYF
CDR3 DNA: TGTGCCAGCAGCCTTAATTTACTAGCGGGGGAGGAAGAGACCCAGTACTTC

V gene: TRBV4-1
D gene: TRBD1
clone size: few
J gene: TRBJ2-7
CDR3 protein: CASSRVSNPPGQGVSYEQYF
CDR3 DNA: TGCGCCAGCAGCCGGGTTTCAAACCCTCCAGGACAGGGGGTATCCTACGAGCAGTACTTC

V gene: TRBV6-1
D gene: -
clone size: few
J gene: TRBJ2-3
CDR3 protein: CASTLDPSSTDTQYF
CDR3 DNA: TGTGCCAGCACCCTTGACCCCTCTAGCACAGATACGCAGTATTTT

V gene: TRBV10-3
D gene: -
clone size: -
J gene: TRBJ2-7
CDR3 protein: CATETGRKGYEQYF
CDR3 DNA: TGTGCCACTGAAACGGGCAGAAAAGGCTACGAGCAGTACTTC

V gene: TRBV24-1
D gene: TRBD2
clone size: -
J gene: TRBJ2-3
CDR3 protein: CATSDREGGTDTQYF
CDR3 DNA: TGTGCCACCAGTGACCGGGAGGGGGGCACAGATACGCAGTATTTT

V gene: TRBV12-3/TRBV12-4
D gene: -
clone size: few
J gene: TRBJ2-1
CDR3 protein: CASSLFGEQFF
CDR3 DNA: TGTGCCAGCAGTTTGTTCGGTGAGCAGTTCTTC

V gene: TRBV28
D gene: -
clone size: once
J gene: TRBJ2-1
CDR3 protein: CASLALGRQYNEQFF
CDR3 DNA: TGTGCCAGCCTCGCCTTGGGGAGGCAGTACAATGAGCAGTTCTTC

V gene: TRBV5-1
D gene: TRBD1
clone size: -
J gene: TRBJ2-1
CDR3 protein: CASSFGGTGGVNEQFF
CDR3 DNA: TGCGCCAGCAGCTTTGGAGGGACAGGGGGAGTCAATGAGCAGTTCTTC

V gene: TRBV29-1
D gene: -
clone size: few
J gene: TRBJ1-2
CDR3 protein: CSVASVTYNYGYTF
CDR3 DNA: TGCAGCGTTGCGTCTGTGACATATAACTATGGCTACACCTTC

V gene: TRBV30
D gene: -
clone size: -
J gene: TRBJ2-2
CDR3 protein: CAWTLGSTNTGELFF
CDR3 DNA: TGTGCCTGGACCCTTGGTAGTACAAACACCGGGGAGCTGTTTTTT

V gene: TRBV12-3/TRBV12-4
D gene: -
clone size: few
J gene: TRBJ2-5
CDR3 protein: CASSLRHTSQETQYF
CDR3 DNA: TGTGCCAGCAGTTTAAGACACACATCCCAAGAGACCCAGTACTTC

V gene: TRBV4-1
D gene: -
clone size: -
J gene: TRBJ2-3
CDR3 protein: CASSQPPTSFAQYF
CDR3 DNA: TGCGCCAGCAGCCAACCCCCGACTAGTTTTGCGCAGTATTTT

V gene: TRBV6-1
D gene: -
clone size: few
J gene: TRBJ2-5
CDR3 protein: CASSSRGRVQETQYF
CDR3 DNA: TGTGCCAGCAGTAGTAGGGGTCGGGTCCAAGAGACCCAGTACTTC

V gene: TRBV4-1
D gene: TRBD1
clone size: -
J gene: TRBJ1-1
CDR3 protein: CASSTTPGGTEAFF
CDR3 DNA: TGCGCCAGCAGCACAACCCCAGGGGGCACTGAAGCTTTCTTT

V gene: TRBV9
D gene: TRBD1
clone size: -
J gene: TRBJ1-3
CDR3 protein: CASSQTRDRAFESGNTIYF
CDR3 DNA: TGTGCCAGCAGCCAGACACGGGACAGGGCTTTCGAGTCTGGAAACACCATATATTTT

V gene: TRBV24-1
D gene: -
clone size: few
J gene: TRBJ2-7
CDR3 protein: CATSDWGGSPGGYEQYF
CDR3 DNA: TGTGCCACCAGTGATTGGGGGGGCAGTCCAGGCGGCTACGAGCAGTACTTC

V gene: TRBV3-1
D gene: -
clone size: -
J gene: TRBJ2-3
CDR3 protein: CASSQGNRRTDTQYF
CDR3 DNA: TGTGCCAGCAGCCAAGGTAACAGGCGCACAGATACGCAGTATTTT